Presented here are 4 T cell receptor beta chains from one specimen sequenced in a study of immune evolution from preneoplasia to lung adenocarcinoma. Clones were read by immunoSEQ multiplex PCR, and TCRdb kept only the in-frame ones, dropping some. The table lists several thousand clones, about 72% of them singletons. Input material: FFPE minimally invasive lung adenocarcinoma tissue. These receptor sequences come from a person between 65 and 79 years old with lung adenocarcinoma.

The CDR3 sequence is CASTRDGAYEQYF. DNA of the CDR3: TGTGCCAGCACCCGGGACGGAGCCTACGAGCAGTACTTC. J is TRBJ2-7 and V is TRBV28; D tentatively reads TRBD1 or TRBD2 (5 bases each). The CDR3 has 13 residues. V was pared by 7 bases and J by 2 bases, with 12 bases between. Germline assignment: CDR1 MDHEN and CDR2 SYDVKM.

The genes are TRBV2 and TRBJ1-2, with D unresolved. The V end was cut by 2 bases, the J end by 6 bases, with 10 bases between. The germline V gene has CDR1 SNHLY and CDR2 FYNNEI. The CDR3 consists of 13 residues. CDR3 DNA: TGTGCCAGCAGTGAATTCCTACGGAATGGCTACACCTTC. Its protein product is CASSEFLRNGYTF.

This clone has just one count. V and J are TRBV27 and TRBJ2-3, with 14 positions matching TRBD2. The CDR3 consists of 18 residues. Looked up from germline, CDR1 is MNHEY and CDR2 is SMNVEV (reference sequence). J was trimmed by 1 base and V by 8 bases; bases with no gene match: 11. The CDR3 loop is CASARGLAGAGGTDTQYF. The CDR3 coding sequence is TGTGCCAGCGCTCGGGGACTAGCGGGAGCTGGCGGCACAGATACGCAGTATTTT.

The gene calls are TRBV11-2 and TRBJ2-3, with D possibly matching TRBD2 (7 bases). CDR1 is SGHAT and CDR2 is FQNNGV in the germline V gene. Trimming removed 4 bases from V and 4 bases from J, with 18 bases in between. This CDR3 has 16 amino acids. The CDR3, as DNA: TGTGCCAGCAGCTCCCCATGGGGGGGGCTCGCAGATACGCAGTATTTT. Residues: CASSSPWGGLADTQYF.